These 11 T cell receptor beta chains share one sample of origin, sequenced in a study of blood T cells in healthy people across ages. Next came a second PCR, run for about 6 to 12 cycles, which used a sample-barcoded 5' primer along with a J-beta primer mix. Each CDR3 protein gets one entry after TCRdb re-called the 5' RACE reads with MiXCR. The repertoire holds roughly 800,000 distinct CDR3 sequences, around 34% seen once, with roughly 13% in the top ten. Material for sequencing was blood. These TCRs come from a man aged 18 to 29 in good health.

The chain links TRBV12-3 or TRBV12-4 to TRBJ1-1; 7 bases agree with TRBD1. V shed 8 bases, J shed 4 bases, and the junction held 7 bases outside the gene matches. The CDR3 totals 13 residues. This CDR3 reads CASGFRQGTEAFF. DNA of the CDR3: TGTGCCAGCGGGTTCAGACAGGGCACTGAAGCTTTCTTT.

The chain has TRBV12-3 or TRBV12-4 and TRBJ1-3; tentatively, D is TRBD1 (6 bases). Trimming removed 5 bases from V and 4 bases from J, with 15 bases in between. The CDR3 has 15 amino acids. CDR3 residues: CASSPTGLFGNTIYF. The CDR3 DNA reads TGTGCCAGCAGTCCCACAGGGCTTTTCGGAAACACCATATATTTT.

The chain uses TRBV6-2 or TRBV6-3 and TRBJ2-3, with D possibly being TRBD2 (6 bases). CDR3 length: 18 residues. Germline V gene data show CDR1 as MNHEY and CDR2 as SVGEGT. The V end lost 2 bases, the J end lost 6 bases, and 24 bases lay between the germline ends. Here the CDR3 DNA reads TGTGCCAGCAGTTACACGCCCCTTGGCGGGGCCTATCCGGATACGCAGTATTTT. The encoded protein is CASSYTPLGGAYPDTQYF.

This clonotype was counted between two and nine times. This CDR3 is CSAGGGTAYEQYF. In DNA, the CDR3 is TGCAGTGCAGGAGGGGGGACAGCGTACGAGCAGTACTTC. The V gene is TRBV20-1, the J gene TRBJ2-7; D might be TRBD1 (7 bases). The CDR3 covers 13 residues. Deletions cut 6 bases from V and 4 bases from J, with 16 bases between. The V gene's germline CDR1 is DFQATT and CDR2 SNEGSKA (reference sequence).

The chain joins TRBV3-1 to TRBJ2-7, with unresolved D. V was trimmed by 5 bases and J by 3 bases, leaving 5 bases between them. Germline V gene data show CDR1 as LGHDT and CDR2 as YNNKEL (reference sequence). The CDR3 has 11 amino acids. The DNA for the CDR3 is TGTGCCAGCAGCGCCCACTACGAGCAGTACTTC. This translates into CASSAHYEQYF.

CDR3 protein: CSGGVRSPDTQYF. The CDR3 bases are TGCAGCGGTGGTGTACGGTCACCAGATACGCAGTATTTT. The chain joins TRBV29-1 to TRBJ2-3, with unresolved D. The CDR3 is 13 residues long. Between the trimmed V and J ends, which lost 7 bases and 4 bases, there was a span of 15 bases. Germline values: CDR1 SQVTM, CDR2 ANQGSEA.

There are a few counts of this clonotype. An end of the junction differs from the germline gene, which may be a read error. This sequence joins TRBV5-1 and TRBJ2-3; no firm D call. The CDR3 is made up of 13 amino acids. Looked up from germline, CDR1 is SGHRS and CDR2 is YFSETQ. This CDR3 is CAGSPLPSDTQYF. The CDR3 coding sequence is TGCGCCGGCAGCCCCCTCCCCAGCGATACGCAGTATTTT.

This chain joins TRBV6-2 or TRBV6-3 and TRBJ1-1; D ambiguous. Per the germline V gene, CDR1 is MNHEY and CDR2 is SVGEGT. Trimming left V 6 bases short and J 4 bases short, with 12 bases between. The CDR3 totals 13 residues. CDR3 residues: CASRNDNPTEAFF. CDR3 DNA sequence: TGTGCCAGCAGGAACGATAATCCCACTGAAGCTTTCTTT.

This clonotype was seen repeatedly, ten times or more. This chain links TRBV5-1 with TRBJ2-3, with a tentative D call TRBD2 (7 bases). The V end was cut by 4 bases, the J end by 1 base, with 16 bases between. The CDR3 is 16 amino acids. Germline V gene lookup returns CDR1 SGHRS and CDR2 YFSETQ. The chain's CDR3 is CASSPRAGAGTDTQYF. The CDR3 DNA follows: TGCGCCAGCAGCCCCCGTGCGGGGGCTGGCACAGATACGCAGTATTTT.

The J gene is TRBJ2-7, the V gene TRBV7-2; D remains unclear. The V gene lost 2 bases and the J gene lost 2 bases, with 16 bases spanning the gap. The CDR3 runs 16 residues. CDR1 is SGHTA, CDR2 FQGNSA, per germline. The CDR3 protein is CASSLSSVTEPYEQYF. The CDR3 DNA is TGTGCCAGCAGCTTAAGCTCTGTGACGGAACCCTACGAGCAGTACTTC.

The V and J genes are TRBV5-1 and TRBJ1-1; TRBD1 aligns across 7 bases. Per the germline V gene, CDR1 is SGHRS and CDR2 is YFSETQ. With 5 bases clipped from V and 4 bases from J, the junction kept 11 bases outside the gene matches. The CDR3 contains 15 residues. CDR3 sequence reads: CASRPARGQGTEAFF. DNA for the CDR3: TGCGCCAGCAGGCCAGCTAGGGGGCAGGGCACTGAAGCTTTCTTT.